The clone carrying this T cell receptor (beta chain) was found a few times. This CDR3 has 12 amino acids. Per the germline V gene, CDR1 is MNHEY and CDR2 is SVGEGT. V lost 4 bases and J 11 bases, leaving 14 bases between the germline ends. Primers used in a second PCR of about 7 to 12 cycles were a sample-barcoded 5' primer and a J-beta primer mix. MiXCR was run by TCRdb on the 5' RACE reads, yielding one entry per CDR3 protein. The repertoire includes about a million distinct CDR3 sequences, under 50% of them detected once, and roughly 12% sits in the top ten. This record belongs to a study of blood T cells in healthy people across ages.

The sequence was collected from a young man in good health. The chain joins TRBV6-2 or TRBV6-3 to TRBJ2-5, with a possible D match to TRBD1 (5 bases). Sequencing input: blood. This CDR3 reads CASSSRQHEQYF. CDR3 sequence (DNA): TGTGCCAGCAGTTCAAGACAGCATGAGCAGTACTTC.